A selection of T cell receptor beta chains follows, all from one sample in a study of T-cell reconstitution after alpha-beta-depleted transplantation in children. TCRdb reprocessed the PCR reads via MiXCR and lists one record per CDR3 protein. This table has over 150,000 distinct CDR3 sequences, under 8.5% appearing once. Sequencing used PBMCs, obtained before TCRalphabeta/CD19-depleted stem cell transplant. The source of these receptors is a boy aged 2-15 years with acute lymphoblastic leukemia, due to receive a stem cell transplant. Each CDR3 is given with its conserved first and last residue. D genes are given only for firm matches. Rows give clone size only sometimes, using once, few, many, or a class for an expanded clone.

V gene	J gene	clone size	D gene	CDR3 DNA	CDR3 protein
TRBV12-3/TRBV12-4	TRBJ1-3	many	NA	TGTGCCAGCAGTTTGCGCGGAAACACCATATATTTT	CASSLRGNTIYF
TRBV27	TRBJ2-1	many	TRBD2	TGTGCCAGCAGTTTAGGGTACGGACTAGACTACAATGAGCAGTTCTTC	CASSLGYGLDYNEQFF
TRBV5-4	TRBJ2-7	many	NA	TGTGCCAGCAGCTTTGGGGTTACCTACGAGCAGTACTTC	CASSFGVTYEQYF
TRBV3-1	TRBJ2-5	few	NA	TGTGCCAGCAGCCAAGGTTGGGCCAGGGAGACCCAGTACTTC	CASSQGWARETQYF
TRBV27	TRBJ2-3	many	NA	TGTGCCAGCAGTTCCGGTCTTTACACAGATACGCAGTATTTT	CASSSGLYTDTQYF
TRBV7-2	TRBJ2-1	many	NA	TGTGCCAGCAGCTTGGGGACGGATAGCTCCTACAATGAGCAGTTCTTC	CASSLGTDSSYNEQFF
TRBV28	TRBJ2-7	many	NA	TGTGCCAGCAGTTTACCGCGGTACGAGCAGTACTTC	CASSLPRYEQYF
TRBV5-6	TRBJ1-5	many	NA	TGTGCCAGCAGCTTGGGCACTCAGCCCCAGCATTTT	CASSLGTQPQHF
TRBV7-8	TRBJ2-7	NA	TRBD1	TGTGCCAGCAGCTTAGAGGGACAGGGTTATAGCGAGCAGTACTTC	CASSLEGQGYSEQYF
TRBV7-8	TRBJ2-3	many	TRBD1	TGTGCCAGCAGCCCATGGACAGGGGTTGCAGATACGCAGTATTTT	CASSPWTGVADTQYF
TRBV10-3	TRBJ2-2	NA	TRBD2	TGTGCCATCAGTGAAGCGGGGGGCGACACCGGGGAGCTGTTTTTT	CAISEAGGDTGELFF
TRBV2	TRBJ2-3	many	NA	TGTGCCAGCAGTTCACAGACCAGCACAGATACGCAGTATTTT	CASSSQTSTDTQYF
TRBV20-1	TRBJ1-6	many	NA	TGCAGTGCTAGAGATATCGGGCAGGGGCCCTCACCCCTCCACTTT	CSARDIGQGPSPLHF
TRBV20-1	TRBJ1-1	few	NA	TGCAGTGCTAGAGAGGTATCATGGGGAGAAGCTTTCTTT	CSAREVSWGEAFF
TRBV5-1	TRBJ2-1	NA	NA	TGCGCCAGCAGCTTGGCACTAGGGACCTACAATGAGCAGTTCTTC	CASSLALGTYNEQFF
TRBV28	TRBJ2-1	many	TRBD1	TGTGCCAGCAGTCCACGACAGGGGGGTTTCAATGAGCAGTTCTTC	CASSPRQGGFNEQFF
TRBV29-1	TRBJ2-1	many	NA	TGCAGCGTTAATCCCATGGGGAATGAGCAGTTCTTC	CSVNPMGNEQFF
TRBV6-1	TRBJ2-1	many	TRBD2	TGTGCCAGCAGTGAGGGACTAGCCCCCTACAATGAGCAGTTCTTC	CASSEGLAPYNEQFF
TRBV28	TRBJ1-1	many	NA	TGTGCCAGCAGGGGGTTTGACAGCCACACTGAAGCTTTCTTT	CASRGFDSHTEAFF
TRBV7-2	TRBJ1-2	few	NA	TGTGCCAGCAGCTTAGAGGAGGGTATCTATGGCTACACCTTC	CASSLEEGIYGYTF
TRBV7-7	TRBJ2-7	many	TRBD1	TGTGCCAGCAGCTGGACGCGGGACAGGGCGCCGAGAGATAAAACCTACGAGCAGTACTTC	CASSWTRDRAPRDKTYEQYF
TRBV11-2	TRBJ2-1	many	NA	TGTGCCAGCAGCTTAGACGGAACACGGGAGCAGTTCTTC	CASSLDGTREQFF
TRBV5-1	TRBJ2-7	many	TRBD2	TGCGCCAGCACCGAGACTAGCGGACCCTACGAGCAGTACTTC	CASTETSGPYEQYF
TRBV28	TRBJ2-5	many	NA	TGTGCCAGCAGACCTCAGGGGGGAAAAGAGACCCAGTACTTC	CASRPQGGKETQYF
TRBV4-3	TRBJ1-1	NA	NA	TGCGCCAGCAGCCAACCGCCCGGAGGGGCGTCGGACACTGAAGCTTTCTTT	CASSQPPGGASDTEAFF